The source of this T cell receptor beta chain is a study of T cell repertoires in cytomegalovirus infection. Study in general: TCR beta signatures that were public indicated CMV infection and matching HLA type.

Each CDR3 protein is one row after TCRdb ran MiXCR on the reads. The sample includes about 700,000 distinct CDR3 sequences, about 30% of them seen just once. The CDR3 contains 15 residues. In germline, CDR1 is SGHRS, CDR2 YFSETQ. V was clipped by 0 bases and J by 5 bases, with 14 bases between them. In the case of this clonotype: The antigen is not known.

The material was cultured PBMCs, obtained from culture after CMV antigen stimulation. J is TRBJ2-5 and V is TRBV5-1; D call uncertain. The TCR was taken from a human donor in good health (CMV status not recorded). Some clones in this sample may be carry-over from other donors' samples. CDR3 loop: CASSLEAARVETQYF. In DNA, the CDR3 is TGCGCCAGCAGCTTGGAGGCAGCTAGGGTCGAGACCCAGTACTTC.